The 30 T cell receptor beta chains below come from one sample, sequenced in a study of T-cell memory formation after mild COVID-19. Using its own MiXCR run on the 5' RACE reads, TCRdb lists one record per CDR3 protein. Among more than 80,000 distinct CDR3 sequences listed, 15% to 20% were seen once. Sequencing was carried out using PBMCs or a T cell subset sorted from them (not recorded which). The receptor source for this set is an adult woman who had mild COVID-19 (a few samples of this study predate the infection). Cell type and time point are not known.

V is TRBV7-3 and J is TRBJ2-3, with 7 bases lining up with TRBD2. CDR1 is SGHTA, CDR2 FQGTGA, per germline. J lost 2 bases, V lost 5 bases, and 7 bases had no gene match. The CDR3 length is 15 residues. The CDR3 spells CASSQSTSFTDTQYF. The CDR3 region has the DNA TGTGCCAGCAGCCAATCGACTAGCTTCACAGATACGCAGTATTTT.

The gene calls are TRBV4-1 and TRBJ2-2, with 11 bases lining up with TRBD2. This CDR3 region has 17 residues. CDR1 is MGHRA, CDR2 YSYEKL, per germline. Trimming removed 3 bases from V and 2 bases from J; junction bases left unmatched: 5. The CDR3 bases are TGCGCCAGCAGCCACTCTAGCGGGGGGACCAACACCGGGGAGCTGTTTTTT. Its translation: CASSHSSGGTNTGELFF.

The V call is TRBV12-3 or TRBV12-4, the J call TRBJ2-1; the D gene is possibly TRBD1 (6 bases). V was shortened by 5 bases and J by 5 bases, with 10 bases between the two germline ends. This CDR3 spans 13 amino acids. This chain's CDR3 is CASSTDSHNEQFF. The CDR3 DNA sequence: TGTGCCAGCAGTACGGACAGTCACAATGAGCAGTTCTTC.

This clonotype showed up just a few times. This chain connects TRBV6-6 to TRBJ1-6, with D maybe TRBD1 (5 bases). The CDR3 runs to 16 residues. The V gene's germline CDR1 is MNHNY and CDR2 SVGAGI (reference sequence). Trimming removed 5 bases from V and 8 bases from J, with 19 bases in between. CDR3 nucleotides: TGTGCCAGCAGTCCCCAGGGTGTATGGGAGGATTCACCCCTCCACTTT. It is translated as CASSPQGVWEDSPLHF.

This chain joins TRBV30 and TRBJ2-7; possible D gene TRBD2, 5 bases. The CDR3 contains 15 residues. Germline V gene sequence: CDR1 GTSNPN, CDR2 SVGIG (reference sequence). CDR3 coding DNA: TGTGCATACACTTTGGGCGGGCCACCCCCCTACGAGCAGTACTTC. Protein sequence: CAYTLGGPPPYEQYF.

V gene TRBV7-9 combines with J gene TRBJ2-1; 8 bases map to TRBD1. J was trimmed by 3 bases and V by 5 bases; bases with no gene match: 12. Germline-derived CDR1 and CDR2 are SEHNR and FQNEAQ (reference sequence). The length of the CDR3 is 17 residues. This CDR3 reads CASSPPVGQGFYNEQFF. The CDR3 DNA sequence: TGTGCCAGCAGCCCCCCTGTAGGACAGGGTTTCTACAATGAGCAGTTCTTC. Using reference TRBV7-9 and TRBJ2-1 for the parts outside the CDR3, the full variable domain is DTGVSQNPRHKITKRGQNVTFRCDPISEHNRLYWYRQTLGQGPEFLTYFQNEAQLEKSRLLSDRFSAERPKGSFSTLEIQRTEQGDSAMYLCASSPPVGQGFYNEQFFGPGTRLTVL.

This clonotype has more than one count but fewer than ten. CDR3 nucleotides: TGTGCCAGCAGCCAAGAGATTGAGGGATCTGCAAATAACTATGGCTACACCTTC. This codes for CASSQEIEGSANNYGYTF. V and J are TRBV14 and TRBJ1-2; D call uncertain. Trimming took 0 bases from V and 1 from J, leaving 18 bases between them. The germline gives CDR1 SGHDN, CDR2 FVKESK. This CDR3 has 18 amino acids.

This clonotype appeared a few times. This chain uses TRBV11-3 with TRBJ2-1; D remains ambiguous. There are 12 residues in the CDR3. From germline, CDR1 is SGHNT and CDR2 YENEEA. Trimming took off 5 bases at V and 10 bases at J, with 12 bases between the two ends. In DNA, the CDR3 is TGTGCCAGCAGCCCTAGACACCCGGAGCAGTTCTTC. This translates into CASSPRHPEQFF. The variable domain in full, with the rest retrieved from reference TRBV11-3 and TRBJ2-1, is EAGVVQSPRYKIIEKKQPVAFWCNPISGHNTLYWYLQNLGQGPELLIRYENEEAVDDSQLPKDRFSAERLKGVDSTLKIQPAELGDSAVYLCASSPRHPEQFFGPGTRLTVL.

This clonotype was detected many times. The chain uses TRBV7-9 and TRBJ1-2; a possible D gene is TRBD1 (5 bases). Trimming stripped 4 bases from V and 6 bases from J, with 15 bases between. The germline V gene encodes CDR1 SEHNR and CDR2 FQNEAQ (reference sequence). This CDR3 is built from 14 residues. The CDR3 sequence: CASSSIRETNGYTF. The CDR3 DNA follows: TGTGCCAGCAGCTCCATCAGGGAAACGAATGGCTACACCTTC.

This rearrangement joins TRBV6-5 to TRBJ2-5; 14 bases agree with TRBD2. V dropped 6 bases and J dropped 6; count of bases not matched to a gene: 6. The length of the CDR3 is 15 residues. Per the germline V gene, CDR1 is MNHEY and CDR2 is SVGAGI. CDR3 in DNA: TGTGCCAGCAGAGAGACTAGCGGGGGGGCGAAGACCCAGTACTTC. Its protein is CASRETSGGAKTQYF.

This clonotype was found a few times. CDR3 protein: CASSYPDRGKFF. For the CDR3, the DNA is TGTGCCAGCAGTTACCCCGACCGGGGGAAGTTCTTC. The rearrangement uses TRBV6-2 or TRBV6-3 and TRBJ2-1; D possibly corresponds to TRBD2 (6 bases). V gave up 2 bases and J gave up 14 bases, with 13 bases separating them. CDR3 length: 12 residues. Germline V lookup: CDR1 MNHEY, CDR2 SVGEGT.

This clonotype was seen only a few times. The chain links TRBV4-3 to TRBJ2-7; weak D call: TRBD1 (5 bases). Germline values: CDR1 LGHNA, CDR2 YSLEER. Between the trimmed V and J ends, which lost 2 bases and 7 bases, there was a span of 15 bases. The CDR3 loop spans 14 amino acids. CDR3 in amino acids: CASSQSAGQREQYF. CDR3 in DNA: TGCGCCAGCAGCCAAAGCGCAGGGCAGAGGGAGCAGTACTTC.

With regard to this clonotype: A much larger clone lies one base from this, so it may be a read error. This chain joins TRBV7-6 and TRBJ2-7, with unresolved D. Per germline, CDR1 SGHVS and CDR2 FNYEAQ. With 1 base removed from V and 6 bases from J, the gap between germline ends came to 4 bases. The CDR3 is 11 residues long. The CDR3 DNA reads TGTGCCAGCAGCTTAGGGGTCGAGCAGTACTTC. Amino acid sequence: CASSLGVEQYF.

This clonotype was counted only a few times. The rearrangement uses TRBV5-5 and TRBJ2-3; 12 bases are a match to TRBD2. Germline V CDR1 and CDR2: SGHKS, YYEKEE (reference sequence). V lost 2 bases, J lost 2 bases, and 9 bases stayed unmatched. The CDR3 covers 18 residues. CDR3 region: CASSLDPGLAGYTDTQYF. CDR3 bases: TGTGCCAGCAGCTTAGACCCGGGACTAGCGGGCTACACAGATACGCAGTATTTT.

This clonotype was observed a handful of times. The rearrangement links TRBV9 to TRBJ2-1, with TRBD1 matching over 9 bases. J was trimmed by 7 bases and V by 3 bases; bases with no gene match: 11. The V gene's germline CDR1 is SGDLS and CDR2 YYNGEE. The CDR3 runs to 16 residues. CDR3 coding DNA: TGTGCCAGCAGCGCCAGATCACAGGGGGCGGATAATGAGCAGTTCTTC. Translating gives CASSARSQGADNEQFF.

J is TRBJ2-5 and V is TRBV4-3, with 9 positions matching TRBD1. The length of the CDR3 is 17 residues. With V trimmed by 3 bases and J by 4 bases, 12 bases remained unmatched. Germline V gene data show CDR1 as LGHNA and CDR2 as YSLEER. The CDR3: CASSQTLLGQGRETQYF. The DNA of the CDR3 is TGCGCCAGCAGCCAGACCTTACTCGGACAGGGGCGAGAGACCCAGTACTTC.

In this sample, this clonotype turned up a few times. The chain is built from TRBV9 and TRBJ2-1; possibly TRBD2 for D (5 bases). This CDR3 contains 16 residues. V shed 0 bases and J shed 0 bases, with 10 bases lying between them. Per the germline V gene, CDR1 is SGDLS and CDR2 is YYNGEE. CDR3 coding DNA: TGTGCCAGCAGCGTAGGGTCCGCGGGCTCCTACAATGAGCAGTTCTTC. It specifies CASSVGSAGSYNEQFF.

The CDR3 region is CASSFQGGANEQFF. The DNA for the CDR3 is TGTGCCAGCAGTTTCCAGGGAGGTGCCAATGAGCAGTTCTTC. The chain links TRBV6-2 or TRBV6-3 to TRBJ2-1, with TRBD2 as a possible D gene (6 bases). There are 14 residues in the CDR3. The germline V gene has CDR1 MNHEY and CDR2 SVGEGT. V was shortened by 4 bases and J by 6 bases, with 13 bases between the two germline ends.

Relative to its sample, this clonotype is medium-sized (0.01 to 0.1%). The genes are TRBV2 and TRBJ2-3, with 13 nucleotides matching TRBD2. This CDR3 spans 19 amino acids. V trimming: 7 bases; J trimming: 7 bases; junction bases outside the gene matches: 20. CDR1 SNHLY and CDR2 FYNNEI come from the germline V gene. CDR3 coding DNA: TGTGCCAGCACGAGCAGGACTAGCGGGGGCCCTACAACCTTCAATACGCAGTATTTT. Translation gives CASTSRTSGGPTTFNTQYF.

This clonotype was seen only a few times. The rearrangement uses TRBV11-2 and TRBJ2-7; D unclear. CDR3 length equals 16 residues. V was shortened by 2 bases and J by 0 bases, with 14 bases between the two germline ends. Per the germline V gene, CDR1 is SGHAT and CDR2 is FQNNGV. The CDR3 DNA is TGTGCCAGCAGCTTATCTGGCGACGGCGTCTCCTACGAGCAGTACTTC. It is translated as CASSLSGDGVSYEQYF.

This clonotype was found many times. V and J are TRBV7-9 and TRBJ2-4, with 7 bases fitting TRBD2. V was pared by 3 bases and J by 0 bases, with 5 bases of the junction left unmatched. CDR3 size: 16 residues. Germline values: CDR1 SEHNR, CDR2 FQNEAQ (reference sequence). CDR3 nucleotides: TGTGCCAGCAGCTTTTTCCGGGAGGAAGCCAAAAACATTCAGTACTTC. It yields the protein CASSFFREEAKNIQYF. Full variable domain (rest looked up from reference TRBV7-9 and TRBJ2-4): DTGVSQNPRHKITKRGQNVTFRCDPISEHNRLYWYRQTLGQGPEFLTYFQNEAQLEKSRLLSDRFSAERPKGSFSTLEIQRTEQGDSAMYLCASSFFREEAKNIQYFGAGTRLSVL.

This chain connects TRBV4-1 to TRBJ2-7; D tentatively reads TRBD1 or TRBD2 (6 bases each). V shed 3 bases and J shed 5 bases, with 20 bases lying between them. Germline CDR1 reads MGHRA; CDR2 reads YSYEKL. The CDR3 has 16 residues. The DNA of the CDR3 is TGCGCCAGCAGCCAGCGGAAGGGGGGCCATGGCGACGAGCAGTACTTC. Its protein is CASSQRKGGHGDEQYF.

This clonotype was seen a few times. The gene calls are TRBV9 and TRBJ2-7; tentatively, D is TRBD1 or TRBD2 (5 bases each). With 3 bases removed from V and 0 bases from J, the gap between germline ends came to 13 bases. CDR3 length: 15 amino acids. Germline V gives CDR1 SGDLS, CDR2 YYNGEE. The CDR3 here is CASSEEGTDSYEQYF. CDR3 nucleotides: TGTGCCAGCAGCGAAGAAGGGACGGACTCCTACGAGCAGTACTTC.

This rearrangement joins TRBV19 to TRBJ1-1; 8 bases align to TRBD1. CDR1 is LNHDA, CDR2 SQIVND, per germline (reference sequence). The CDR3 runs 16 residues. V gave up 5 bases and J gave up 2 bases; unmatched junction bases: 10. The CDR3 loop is CASSPTGDRVNTEAFF. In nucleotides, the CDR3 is TGTGCCAGTAGTCCGACAGGGGATCGGGTAAACACTGAAGCTTTCTTT.

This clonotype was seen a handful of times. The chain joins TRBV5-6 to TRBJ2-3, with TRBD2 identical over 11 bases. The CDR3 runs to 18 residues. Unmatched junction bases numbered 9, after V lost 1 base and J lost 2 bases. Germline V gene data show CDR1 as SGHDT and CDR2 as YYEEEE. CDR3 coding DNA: TGTGCCAGCAGCTTGTTCCGGACTAGCGGGTTGTACACAGATACGCAGTATTTT. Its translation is CASSLFRTSGLYTDTQYF.

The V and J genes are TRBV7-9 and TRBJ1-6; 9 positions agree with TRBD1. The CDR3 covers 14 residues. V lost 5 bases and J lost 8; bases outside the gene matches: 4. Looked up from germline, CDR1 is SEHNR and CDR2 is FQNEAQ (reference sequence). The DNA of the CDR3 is TGTGCCAGCAGCAGGGACAGGGCGGATTCACCCCTCCACTTT. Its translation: CASSRDRADSPLHF.

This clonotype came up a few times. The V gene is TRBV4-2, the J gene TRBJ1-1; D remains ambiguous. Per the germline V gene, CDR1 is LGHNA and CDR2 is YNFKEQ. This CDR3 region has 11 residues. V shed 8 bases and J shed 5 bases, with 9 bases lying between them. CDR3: CASRIGTEAFF. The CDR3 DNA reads TGTGCCAGCCGCATCGGGACTGAAGCTTTCTTT.

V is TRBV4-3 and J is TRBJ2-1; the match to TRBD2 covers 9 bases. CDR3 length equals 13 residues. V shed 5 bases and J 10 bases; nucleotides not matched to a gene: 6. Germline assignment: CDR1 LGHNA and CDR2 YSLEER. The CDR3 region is CASSTAGGIEQFF. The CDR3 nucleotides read TGCGCCAGCAGCACCGCGGGGGGGATCGAGCAGTTCTTC.

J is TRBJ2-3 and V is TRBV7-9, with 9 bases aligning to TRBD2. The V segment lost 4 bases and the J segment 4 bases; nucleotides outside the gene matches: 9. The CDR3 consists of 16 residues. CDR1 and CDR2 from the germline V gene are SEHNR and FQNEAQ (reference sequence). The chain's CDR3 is CASSSPVAGAPDTQYF. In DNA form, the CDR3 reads TGTGCCAGCAGCTCCCCCGTAGCGGGAGCCCCAGATACGCAGTATTTT.

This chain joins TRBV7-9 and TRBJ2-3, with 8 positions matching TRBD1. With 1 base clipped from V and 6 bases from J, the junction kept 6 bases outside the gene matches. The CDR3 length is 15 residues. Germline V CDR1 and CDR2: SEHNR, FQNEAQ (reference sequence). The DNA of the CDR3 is TGTGCCAGCAGCTTAGGGACAGGGTTCTTCGATACGCAGTATTTT. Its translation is CASSLGTGFFDTQYF.